These 8 T cell receptor beta chains share one sample of origin, sequenced in a study of blood T cell repertoires in COVID-19. The protocol was immunoSEQ multiplex PCR, while the TCRdb copy is restricted to in-frame clones and leaves out a portion. This sample carries 50,000 or so clones, just over 85% of them seen once, and the ten largest clones take around 28%. The sequenced material came from peripheral blood. Receptors were obtained from a human donor in a cohort sampled during active COVID-19.

The chain combines TRBV15 with TRBJ2-1; D perhaps matches TRBD2 (6 bases). The CDR3 sequence is 15 residues long. The V gene's germline CDR1 is LNHNV and CDR2 YYDKDF (reference sequence). V was clipped by 0 bases and J by 10 bases, with 16 bases between them. The CDR3 nucleotides read TGTGCCACCAGCAGAGATGCAGCGGAGGGAGCGGAGCAGTTCTTC. Translation gives CATSRDAAEGAEQFF.

This clone was found once. J is TRBJ2-7 and V is TRBV5-1; D unclear. The ends were cut back, 0 bases at V and 5 bases at J, with 6 bases in the middle. CDR1 is SGHRS and CDR2 is YFSETQ in the germline V gene. The CDR3 totals 12 residues. In DNA, the CDR3 is TGCGCCAGCAGCTTGGCCTTCGACGAGCAGTACTTC. It specifies CASSLAFDEQYF.

This sequence joins TRBV28 and TRBJ2-7; 8 bases line up with TRBD1. This CDR3 comprises 12 residues. V was clipped by 7 bases and J by 5 bases; unmatched bases: 4. CDR1 and CDR2 (germline): MDHEN, SYDVKM. This chain's CDR3 is CASTQGAHEQYF. The CDR3, as DNA: TGTGCCAGCACTCAGGGGGCCCACGAGCAGTACTTC.

The chain recombines TRBV12-3 or TRBV12-4 with TRBJ2-3; D unresolved. The CDR3 spans 13 residues. Trimming cost V 3 bases and J 6 bases, with 10 bases left between them. The CDR3 reads CASSFDGADTQYF. DNA of the CDR3: TGTGCCAGCAGTTTCGACGGAGCTGATACGCAGTATTTT.

The rearrangement links TRBV5-5 to TRBJ2-7; TRBD2 matches at 7 bases. Germline CDR1 and CDR2: SGHKS and YYEKEE (reference sequence). Trimming took 4 bases from V and 3 from J; bases not matched to a gene: 4. The CDR3 totals 13 residues. CDR3 nucleotides: TGTGCCAGCAGCATCCGGGACTACTACGAGCAGTACTTC. Protein product: CASSIRDYYEQYF.

The chain recombines TRBV7-9 with TRBJ2-3; D might be TRBD2 (5 bases). This CDR3 comprises 15 residues. CDR1 and CDR2 from the germline V gene are SEHNR and FQNEAQ (reference sequence). Trimming took 1 base from V and 0 from J, leaving 8 bases between them. The CDR3 is CASSLERTSTDTQYF. The CDR3 nucleotides are TGTGCCAGCAGCTTAGAGCGGACTAGCACAGATACGCAGTATTTT.

This rearrangement joins TRBV27 to TRBJ2-7, with D unclear. Germline lookup yields CDR1 MNHEY and CDR2 SMNVEV (reference sequence). This CDR3 comprises 13 residues. V was clipped by 4 bases and J by 3 bases, with 10 bases between them. The CDR3 spells CASSSGLYYEQYF. CDR3 coding DNA: TGTGCCAGCAGTTCCGGGTTGTACTACGAGCAGTACTTC.

This clone was found once. The chain couples TRBV28 to TRBJ2-2; 10 nucleotides line up with TRBD2. The CDR3 is 16 amino acids. The germline CDR1 and CDR2 sequences are MDHEN and SYDVKM. With V trimmed by 6 bases and J by 7 bases, 11 bases remained unmatched. The CDR3 loop is CASSRPGLAIGGELFF. The CDR3 coding sequence is TGTGCCAGCAGCAGACCGGGACTAGCGATAGGCGGGGAGCTGTTTTTT.